This T cell receptor (beta chain) derives from a study of shared clonotypes between healthy human individuals. Study-wide findings and caveats: Non-shared clonotypes had lower generation probabilities than those shared by all four donors.

Clones were read by immunoSEQ multiplex PCR, and TCRdb kept only the in-frame ones, dropping some. The table has roughly 2,500,000 clones, approximately 93% seen once; the top ten hold roughly 0.39%. As to this clone: Antigen: not known.

Trimming cost V 4 bases and J 2 bases, with 12 bases left between them. The CDR3 covers 14 residues. In germline, CDR1 is SGHRS, CDR2 YFSETQ. Input material: naive CD4+ T cells from PBMCs. Specified subset: CD45RA+ positively selected. This clonotype was sampled from a man between 18 and 35 years old in good health. Some clones in this sample may be carry-over from other donors' samples. The chain uses TRBV5-1 and TRBJ1-1; D not certain. The CDR3 loop reads CASSVGPGNTEAFF. CDR3 in DNA: TGCGCCAGCAGCGTAGGGCCGGGAAACACTGAAGCTTTCTTT.